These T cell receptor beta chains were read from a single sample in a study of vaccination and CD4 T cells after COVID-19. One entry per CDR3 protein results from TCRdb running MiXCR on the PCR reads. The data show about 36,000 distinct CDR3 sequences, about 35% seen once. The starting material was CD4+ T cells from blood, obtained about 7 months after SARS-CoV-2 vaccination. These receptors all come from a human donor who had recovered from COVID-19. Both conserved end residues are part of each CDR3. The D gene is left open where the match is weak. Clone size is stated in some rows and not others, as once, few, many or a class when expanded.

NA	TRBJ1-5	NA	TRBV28	TGTGCCAGCAGTTTAGATAGCTGGGATCAGCCCCAGCATTTT	CASSLDSWDQPQHF
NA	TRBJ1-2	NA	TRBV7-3	TGTGCCAGCAGCTTGGGCGGACAGAACTATGGCTACACCTTC	CASSLGGQNYGYTF
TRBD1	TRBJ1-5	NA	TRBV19	TGTGCCAGTAGTACAGGGCAGGGGGTTGTTTATCGCAATCAGCCCCAGCATTTT	CASSTGQGVVYRNQPQHF
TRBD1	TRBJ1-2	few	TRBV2	TGTGCCAGCAGGGAACAGGGGGCGGGCTATGGCTACACCTTC	CASREQGAGYGYTF
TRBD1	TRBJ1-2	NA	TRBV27	TGTGCCAGCAGCGCCGACAGGGTCAGATATGGCTACACCTTC	CASSADRVRYGYTF
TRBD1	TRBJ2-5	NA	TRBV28	TGTGCCAGCAGCCGCCGTCCAGGACAGGGGGGGGAGACCCAGTACTTC	CASSRRPGQGGETQYF
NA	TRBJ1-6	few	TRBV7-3	TGTGCTAACGGCAGGAATCTCAGGATTGACAGGTATAATTCACCCCTCCACTTT	CANGRNLRIDRYNSPLHF
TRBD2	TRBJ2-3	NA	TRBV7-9	TGTGCCAGCAGCGCACCCTTCAGCGGGAGTCGGAAAGATACGCAGTATTTT	CASSAPFSGSRKDTQYF
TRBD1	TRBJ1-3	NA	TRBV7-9	TGTGCCAGCAGCTTAACCTACGGGACAGGGAACGGAAACACCATATATTTT	CASSLTYGTGNGNTIYF
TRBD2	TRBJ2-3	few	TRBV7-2	TGTGCCAGCAGCCTCTCCCTCTTGGCGGGAGCCTCTGATACGCAGTATTTT	CASSLSLLAGASDTQYF
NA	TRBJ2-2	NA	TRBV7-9	TGTGCCAGCAGCTCACCAATGACTTCCACCGGGGAGCTGTTTTTT	CASSSPMTSTGELFF
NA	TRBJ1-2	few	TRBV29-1	TGCAGCGTTGAAGAGGAAGGCTACGCTAACTATGGCTACACCTTC	CSVEEEGYANYGYTF
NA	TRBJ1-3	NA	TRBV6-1	TGTGCCAGTAAAACAGGCAACCCTGGAAACACCATATATTTT	CASKTGNPGNTIYF
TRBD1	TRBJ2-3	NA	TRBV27	TGTGCCAGCAACCGGACAGGGAGCACAGATACGCAGTATTTT	CASNRTGSTDTQYF
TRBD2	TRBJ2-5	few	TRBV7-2	TGTGCCAGCAGCGTGACTAGCGGGAGGGCGGGGTCGACCCAGTACTTC	CASSVTSGRAGSTQYF
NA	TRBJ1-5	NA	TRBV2	TGTGCCACAAGGCAGTATAGCAATCAGCCCCAGCATTTT	CATRQYSNQPQHF
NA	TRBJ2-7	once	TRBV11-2	TGTGCCAGCAGCTTGGGTGTGGGAAGCTCCTACGAGCAGTACTTC	CASSLGVGSSYEQYF
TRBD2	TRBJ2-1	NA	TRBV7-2	TGTGCCAGCAGCTTAGGTGGTCCTCGGGGGGATGAGCAGTTCTTC	CASSLGGPRGDEQFF
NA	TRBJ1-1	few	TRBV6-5	TGTGCCAGCAGTTACTCGCCATGGAACACTGAAGCTTTCTTT	CASSYSPWNTEAFF
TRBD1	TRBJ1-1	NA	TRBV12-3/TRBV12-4	TGTGCCAGCAGTTCACGTAACAGGGGGAACACTGAAGCTTTCTTT	CASSSRNRGNTEAFF
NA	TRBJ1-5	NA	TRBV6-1	TGTGCCAGCATTTGGGACCGTACCCCCTATAGCAATCAGCCCCAGCATTTT	CASIWDRTPYSNQPQHF
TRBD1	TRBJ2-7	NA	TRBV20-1	TGCAGTGCTAGATCGGGACAGGATCTTAACGAGCAGTACTTC	CSARSGQDLNEQYF
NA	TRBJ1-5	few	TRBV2	TGTGCCAGCAGTGAAGCGCTTGGCAGGGATCAGCCCCAGCATTTT	CASSEALGRDQPQHF
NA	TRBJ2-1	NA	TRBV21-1	TGTGCCAGCAGCTTTCAGTACAATGAGCAGTTCTTC	CASSFQYNEQFF
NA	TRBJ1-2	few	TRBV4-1	TGCGCCAGCAGTCCCGACACGTCTTATGGCTACACCTTC	CASSPDTSYGYTF
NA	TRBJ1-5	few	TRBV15	TGTGCCACCAGGAAAGGTCTTAGCAATCAGCCCCAGCATTTT	CATRKGLSNQPQHF
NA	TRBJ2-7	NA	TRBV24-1	TGTGCCACCAGTGCCCAACCGAGGCGGGTTCCCTACGAGCAGTACTTC	CATSAQPRRVPYEQYF
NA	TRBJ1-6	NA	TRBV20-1	TGCAGTGCTAGAGATTGGCGGGGGGGGATTGGATCACCCCTCCACTTT	CSARDWRGGIGSPLHF
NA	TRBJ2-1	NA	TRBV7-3	TGTGCCAGCAGCTTAACTAGCGGAACCTACAATGAGCAGTTCTTC	CASSLTSGTYNEQFF
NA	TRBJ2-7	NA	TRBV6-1	TGTGCCAGCAGTATAGAGCGGACCTACGAGCAGTACTTC	CASSIERTYEQYF
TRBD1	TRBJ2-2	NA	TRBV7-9	TGTGCCAGCAGCTCCGGGGACAGGGGGCAAGCCGGGGAGCTGTTTTTT	CASSSGDRGQAGELFF
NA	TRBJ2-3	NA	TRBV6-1	TGTGCCAGCAGTGAAGGTTTTACATGGGATACGCAGTATTTT	CASSEGFTWDTQYF
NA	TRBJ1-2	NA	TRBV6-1	TGTGCCAGCAGTACCCAACCGGGACCTCCCTACACCTTC	CASSTQPGPPYTF
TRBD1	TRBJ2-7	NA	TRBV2	TGTGCCAGCAGACCCGGGACAGGGGCCTACGAGCAGTACTTC	CASRPGTGAYEQYF
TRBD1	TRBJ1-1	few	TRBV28	TGTGCCAGCAGTTTATGGGGACAGGGTAGGGTGAACACTGAAGCTTTCTTT	CASSLWGQGRVNTEAFF
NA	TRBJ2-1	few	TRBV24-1	TGTGCCACCAGTGATTTTTGGCTAAATAATGAGCAGTTCTTC	CATSDFWLNNEQFF
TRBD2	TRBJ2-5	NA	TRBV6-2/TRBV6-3	TGTGCCAGCACAGGGTCAGCGGCTAGCGGGCAAGAGACCCAGTACTTC	CASTGSAASGQETQYF
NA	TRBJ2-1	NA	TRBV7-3	TGTGCCAGCAGCTTAGGGCAGGGTGAGATAAATGAGCAGTTCTTC	CASSLGQGEINEQFF
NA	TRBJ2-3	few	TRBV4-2	TGTGCCAGCAGCCAACGAAGGGCCGAGAGCACAGATACGCAGTATTTT	CASSQRRAESTDTQYF
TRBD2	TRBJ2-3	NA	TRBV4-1	TGCGCCAGCAGCCAAGCACCGGGACTAGAGGCAGATACGCAGTATTTT	CASSQAPGLEADTQYF
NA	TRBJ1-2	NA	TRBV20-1	TGCAGTGCTAGAGATTACAGAGGCGGCTACACCTTC	CSARDYRGGYTF
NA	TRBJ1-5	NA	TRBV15	TGTGCCACCAGCTCCCGGGGCTCCAATCAGCCCCAGCATTTT	CATSSRGSNQPQHF